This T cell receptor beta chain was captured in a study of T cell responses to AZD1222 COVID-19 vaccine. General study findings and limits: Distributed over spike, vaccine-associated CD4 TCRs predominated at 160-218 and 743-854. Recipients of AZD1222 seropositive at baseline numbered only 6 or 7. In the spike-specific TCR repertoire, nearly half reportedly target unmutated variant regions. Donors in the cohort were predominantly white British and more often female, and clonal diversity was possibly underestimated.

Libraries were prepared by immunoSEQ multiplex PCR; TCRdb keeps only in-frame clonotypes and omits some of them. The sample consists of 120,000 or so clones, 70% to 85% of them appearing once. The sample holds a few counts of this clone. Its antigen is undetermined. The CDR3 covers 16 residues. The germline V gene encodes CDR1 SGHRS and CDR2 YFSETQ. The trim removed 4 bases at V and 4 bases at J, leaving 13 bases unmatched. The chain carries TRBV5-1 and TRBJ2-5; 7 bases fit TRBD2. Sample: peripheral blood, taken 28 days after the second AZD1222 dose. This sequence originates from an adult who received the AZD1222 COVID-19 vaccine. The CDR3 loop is CASSGTGTTTGETQYF. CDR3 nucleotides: TGCGCCAGCAGCGGCACCGGGACTACAACGGGAGAGACCCAGTACTTC.